A selection of T cell receptor beta chains follows, all from one sample in a study of control samples from healthy donors and cancer patients. TCRdb keeps only in-frame clones here, not all; method: immunoSEQ multiplex PCR. The data contain about 150,000 clones, over 90% of them singletons. The sequencing sample was made of blood. These receptors were obtained from a man between 50 and 59 years old in good health. Both conserved end residues are part of each CDR3. D genes are given only for firm matches. The size entry is marked missing in some rows and otherwise reads once, few, many or a size class.

-	-	TRBV27	TRBJ2-3	CASSLVAYSSTDTQYF	TGTGCCAGCAGTTTAGTGGCTTATTCTAGCACAGATACGCAGTATTTT
-	-	TRBV10-3	TRBJ1-5	CAIRSGGSEQPQHF	TGTGCCATCCGGAGCGGGGGCTCGGAACAGCCCCAGCATTTT
-	TRBD2	TRBV6-5	TRBJ2-1	CASTVSGVYEQFF	TGTGCCAGCACCGTTAGCGGGGTCTATGAGCAGTTCTTC
-	-	TRBV7-7	TRBJ1-6	CASSLAKFPYNSPLHF	TGTGCTAGCAGCTTAGCGAAATTCCCCTATAATTCACCCCTCCACTTT
few	-	TRBV7-8	TRBJ1-1	CASSYRDRTEAFF	TGTGCCAGCAGCTACAGGGATCGCACTGAAGCTTTCTTT
once	TRBD1	TRBV18	TRBJ1-5	CASSSTGDQPQHF	TGTGCCAGCTCATCAACAGGGGATCAGCCCCAGCATTTT
-	-	TRBV6-6	TRBJ1-1	CASSPQGYTEAFF	TGTGCCAGCAGTCCACAGGGCTACACTGAAGCTTTCTTT
-	-	TRBV21-1	TRBJ1-6	CATNGGRKRLRSPLHF	TGTGCCACTAACGGGGGCAGAAAACGACTTCGATCCCCCCTCCACTTT
-	-	TRBV27	TRBJ2-7	CASSSTGGTLQYF	TGTGCCAGCAGTAGTACTGGGGGGACCCTCCAGTACTTC
-	-	TRBV5-5	TRBJ2-5	CASSPGTPQETQYF	TGTGCCAGCAGCCCCGGGACGCCGCAAGAGACCCAGTACTTC
-	TRBD2	TRBV5-1	TRBJ2-7	CASSPEVSGTYEQYF	TGCGCCAGCAGCCCAGAGGTTAGCGGGACCTACGAGCAGTACTTC
-	-	TRBV19	TRBJ1-6	CASSPPPAINSPLHF	TGTGCCAGTAGTCCCCCCCCAGCGATTAATTCACCCCTCCACTTT
once	-	TRBV4-1	TRBJ1-1	CASSQDLMGPTNTEAFF	TGCGCCAGCAGCCAAGATTTAATGGGACCGACGAACACTGAAGCTTTCTTT
-	-	TRBV3-1/TRBV3-2	TRBJ2-7	CASSRPSSGTTYEQYF	TGTGCCAGCAGCCGCCCTTCTTCCGGGACCACCTACGAGCAGTACTTC
-	-	TRBV28	TRBJ2-3	CASSLLLDTQYF	TGTGCCAGCAGTCTACTACTCGATACGCAGTATTTT
-	TRBD1	TRBV30	TRBJ1-2	CAWRRAGGVYGYTF	TGTGCCTGGAGGCGGGCAGGGGGCGTCTATGGCTACACCTTC
-	-	TRBV10-1	TRBJ2-1	CASSPSQGWNNEQFF	TGCGCCAGCAGTCCCAGTCAAGGGTGGAACAATGAGCAGTTCTTC
-	-	TRBV3-1/TRBV3-2	TRBJ2-1	CASSRQGPYNEQFF	TGTGCCAGCAGCCGGCAGGGCCCCTACAATGAGCAGTTCTTC
-	-	TRBV29-1	TRBJ2-6	CSVEDFLSSGANVLTF	TGCAGCGTTGAAGATTTTCTCAGCTCTGGGGCCAACGTCCTGACTTTC
-	-	TRBV5-1	TRBJ2-1	CASSSPGFDEQFF	TGCGCCAGCAGCTCCCCAGGGTTCGATGAGCAGTTCTTC
-	TRBD2	TRBV5-1	TRBJ2-3	CASSLAGGSADTQYF	TGCGCCAGCAGCTTGGCGGGGGGATCGGCAGATACGCAGTATTTT
-	-	TRBV25-1	TRBJ2-1	CASSGLPGLNRNEQFF	TGTGCCAGCAGTGGGCTACCAGGGTTGAATCGCAATGAGCAGTTCTTC
-	TRBD1	TRBV4-1	TRBJ1-6	CASSQAEGQGRSPLHF	TGCGCCAGCAGCCAAGCCGAAGGACAGGGACGTTCACCCCTCCACTTT
-	-	TRBV5-5	TRBJ2-7	CASSLTGDYEQYF	TGTGCCAGCAGCTTAACGGGAGATTACGAGCAGTACTTC
-	-	TRBV6-4	TRBJ2-1	CASSALGGSNEQFF	TGTGCCAGCAGTGCCCTGGGCGGATCCAATGAGCAGTTCTTC
once	-	TRBV5-1	TRBJ2-6	CASTFSFSGANVLTF	TGCGCCAGCACCTTCAGTTTCTCTGGGGCCAACGTCCTGACTTTC
-	-	TRBV9	TRBJ2-7	CASSVGWDATVPYEQYF	TGTGCCAGCAGCGTAGGATGGGACGCGACGGTTCCTTACGAGCAGTACTTC
-	TRBD1	TRBV5-5	TRBJ1-2	CASSFTGGLYGYTF	TGTGCCAGCAGCTTCACAGGGGGCCTATATGGCTACACCTTC
few	-	TRBV11-2	TRBJ2-2	CASSPNINTGELFF	TGTGCCAGCAGCCCAAACATTAACACCGGGGAGCTGTTTTTT
-	TRBD1	TRBV29-1	TRBJ2-1	CSTGIGTGRNEQFF	TGCAGCACCGGAATCGGGACAGGGCGGAATGAGCAGTTCTTC
-	TRBD1	TRBV24-1	TRBJ2-2	CATSDRKTGVGELFF	TGTGCCACCAGTGACCGTAAGACAGGGGTCGGGGAGCTGTTTTTT
-	-	TRBV5-5	TRBJ1-5	CASSFTGTNTNQPQHF	TGTGCCAGCAGCTTTACCGGGACCAACACCAATCAGCCCCAGCATTTT
-	-	TRBV30	TRBJ1-5	CAWSTSFSNQPQHF	TGTGCCTGGAGTACATCCTTTAGCAATCAGCCCCAGCATTTT
-	TRBD1	TRBV16	TRBJ1-2	CASSQGRGPGYTF	TGTGCCAGCAGCCAGGGGAGGGGGCCCGGCTACACCTTC
-	-	TRBV10-3	TRBJ2-6	CAIRPSSGANVLTF	TGTGCCATCAGGCCAAGCTCTGGGGCCAACGTCCTGACTTTC
-	TRBD2	TRBV3-1/TRBV3-2	TRBJ2-7	CASSQGLANEQYF	TGTGCCAGCAGCCAAGGACTAGCGAACGAGCAGTACTTC
-	TRBD2	TRBV6-5	TRBJ2-1	CASSWASGTLDNEQFF	TGTGCCAGCAGTTGGGCTAGCGGGACGCTAGACAATGAGCAGTTCTTC
-	-	TRBV14	TRBJ1-1	CASSQDLWSEAFF	TGTGCCAGCAGCCAAGATCTGTGGTCTGAAGCTTTCTTT
-	-	TRBV4-1	TRBJ2-7	CASSQVVERSYEQYF	TGCGCCAGCAGCCAAGTTGTAGAGCGATCCTACGAGCAGTACTTC
-	-	TRBV29-1	TRBJ2-7	CSGSQGGHEQYF	TGCAGCGGATCACAGGGAGGTCACGAGCAGTACTTC
once	-	TRBV3-1/TRBV3-2	TRBJ2-2	CASGQANTGELFF	TGTGCCAGCGGACAAGCGAACACCGGGGAGCTGTTTTTT
-	-	TRBV5-4	TRBJ1-4	CASSSNTSPEKLFF	TGTGCCAGCAGCTCCAACACGTCCCCTGAAAAACTGTTTTTT
-	-	TRBV29-1	TRBJ1-1	CSVGTVNTEAFF	TGCAGCGTTGGGACAGTGAACACTGAAGCTTTCTTT
-	TRBD1	TRBV24-1	TRBJ2-1	CATSGSAGTGNNEQFF	TGTGCCACCAGTGGTTCCGCCGGGACAGGGAACAATGAGCAGTTCTTC
-	-	TRBV20-1	TRBJ2-5	CSASAVGTRETQYF	TGCAGTGCTAGTGCCGTTGGGACACGAGAGACCCAGTACTTC
-	TRBD2	TRBV5-1	TRBJ2-7	CASSSGTSGYEQYF	TGCGCCAGCAGCTCTGGGACTAGCGGCTACGAGCAGTACTTC
-	-	TRBV3-1/TRBV3-2	TRBJ2-3	CASSPETDTQYF	TGTGCCAGCAGCCCCGAAACAGATACGCAGTATTTT
-	-	TRBV6-5	TRBJ1-1	CASSYSAPSNTEAFF	TGTGCCAGCAGTTACTCTGCACCTTCGAACACTGAAGCTTTCTTT
-	-	TRBV5-1	TRBJ1-2	CASTLGSPHYGYTF	TGCGCCAGCACCCTGGGCAGCCCACACTATGGCTACACCTTC
few	TRBD2	TRBV7-3	TRBJ2-1	CASSPSGRAGNEQFF	TGTGCCAGCAGCCCTTCCGGGAGGGCCGGGAATGAGCAGTTCTTC
-	-	TRBV7-7	TRBJ2-3	CASSQRSSGDTQYF	TGTGCTAGCAGCCAAAGAAGTTCAGGAGATACGCAGTATTTT
-	-	TRBV27	TRBJ1-4	CASSYGLDNEKLFF	TGTGCCAGCAGTTACGGGCTCGATAATGAAAAACTGTTTTTT
once	-	TRBV5-4	TRBJ2-3	CASSLGRADTQYF	TGTGCCAGCAGCTTGGGAAGAGCTGATACGCAGTATTTT
-	TRBD2	TRBV6-1	TRBJ2-1	CASSEATSGPYSYNEQFF	TGTGCCAGCAGTGAAGCAACTAGCGGGCCGTACTCCTACAATGAGCAGTTCTTC
once	-	TRBV19	TRBJ2-5	CASSISGISTQYF	TGTGCCAGTAGTATTTCCGGGATATCGACCCAGTACTTC